This T cell receptor beta chain appears in the sequencing data of a study of shared clonotypes between healthy human individuals. A CD45RA-negative memory subset and a CD45RA+ naive subset were separated from the CD4+ cells. The method was immunoSEQ multiplex PCR; TCRdb's version includes in-frame clones alone and lacks a portion of them. The repertoire holds a few hundred thousand clones, with about 96% as singletons. This receptor was taken from a woman aged 25-40 years in good health. Sequenced sample: naive CD4+ T cells sorted from blood. Subset specified: CD45RA+ positively selected.

Here the CDR3 reads CASSEVARLATPYNEQFF. The CDR3 region has the DNA TGTGCCAGCAGTGAAGTGGCACGGCTGGCGACACCCTACAATGAGCAGTTCTTC. The chain carries TRBV6-1 and TRBJ2-1; D not resolved. V shed 1 base and J shed 2 bases, with 18 bases lying between them. The CDR3 runs to 18 residues. The germline CDR1 and CDR2 sequences are MNHNS and SASEGT.